This TCR beta chain was identified in a study of blood T cell repertoires in COVID-19. Across the whole study: The samples span acute and convalescent COVID-19 from the United States, Italy and Spain. Sample material is recorded as cDNA or gDNA derived from T cells, B-cell-depleted T cells, or PBMCs.

The germline V and J ends were trimmed by 6 bases and 5 bases, with 14 bases remaining between them. This CDR3 contains 14 residues. CDR1 is KGHSH, CDR2 LQKENI, per germline. In the source study's methods: Reference gene primer amplification gave estimated nucleated cell counts. TCRdb's table, derived via immunoSEQ multiplex PCR, lists solely in-frame clones and lacks some. For V, J and clone size, that table is used; D and trimming come from the DNA. Among under 65,000 clones listed, approximately 80% were seen once. This sequence originates from a woman aged 55 to 70 with acute or convalescent COVID-19. The V call is TRBV18, the J call TRBJ1-5; no reliable D call. The sample taken for sequencing was peripheral blood. CDR3 bases: TGTGCCAGCTCCCCCGGAGAAGTAGATCAGCCCCAGCATTTT. This gives the protein CASSPGEVDQPQHF.